This T cell receptor (beta chain) was identified during a study of shared clonotypes between healthy human individuals. Note on this clone: Its target is unknown.

Points from the study as a whole: Depth was large, yet rarefaction showed that sorted-subset sequencing was incomplete. Represented genetic and exposure-history diversity was restricted by having few donors.

The authors split each subset's genomic DNA evenly across several immunoSEQ plates. Here immunoSEQ multiplex PCR was the method, and the copy in TCRdb shows in-frame clones only, minus some. The sample lists approximately 1,500,000 clones; 96% were seen once. V lost 3 bases to trimming and J lost 0 bases, with 8 bases between them. Germline CDR1 is SGHTA and CDR2 is FQGNSA. The CDR3 loop spans 15 amino acids. Sequencing used naive CD4+ T cells sorted from blood. Subset reported: CD45RA+ positively selected. The source is a man in his thirties or forties in good health. The rearrangement uses TRBV7-2 and TRBJ1-4, with no clear D. The CDR3 coding sequence is TGTGCCAGCAGCTTCAACAAAGCAACTAATGAAAAACTGTTTTTT. Residues: CASSFNKATNEKLFF.